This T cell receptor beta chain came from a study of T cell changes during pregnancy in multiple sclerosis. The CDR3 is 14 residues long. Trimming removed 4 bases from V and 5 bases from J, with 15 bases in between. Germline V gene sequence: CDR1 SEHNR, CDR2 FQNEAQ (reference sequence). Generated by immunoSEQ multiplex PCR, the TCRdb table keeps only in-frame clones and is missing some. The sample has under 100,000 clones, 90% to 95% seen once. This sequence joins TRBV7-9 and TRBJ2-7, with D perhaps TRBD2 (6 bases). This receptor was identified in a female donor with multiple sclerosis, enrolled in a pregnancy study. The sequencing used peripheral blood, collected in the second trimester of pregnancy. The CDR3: CASSSPSSVDEQYF. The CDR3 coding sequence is TGTGCCAGCAGCTCGCCCTCTAGCGTCGACGAGCAGTACTTC.